This T cell receptor beta chain emerged from a study of T-cell memory formation after mild COVID-19. Background on the study: In these data, TCR clusters were largely donor specific.

General observations from the study: The study found contracting CD4+ clones mainly in CM and EM and contracting CD8+ clones in EMRA. CD4/CD8 balance held among clones contracting day 15 to 85, and later expanders leaned CD4+.

As for this clonotype: What it binds is unknown.

The CDR3 totals 13 residues. CDR1 is DFQATT, CDR2 SNEGSKA, per germline (reference sequence). Trimming left V 3 bases short and J 7 bases short, with 10 bases between. Barcoded TCR alpha and TCR beta cDNA libraries with UMIs came from 5'RACE using constant-segment primers. One entry per CDR3 protein results from TCRdb running MiXCR on the 5' RACE reads. Found here are a few hundred thousand distinct CDR3 sequences, around a quarter of them singletons; the top ten hold about 12%. The J gene is TRBJ1-6, the V gene TRBV20-1, with D maybe TRBD1 (5 bases). The receptor's source is an adult woman who had mild COVID-19 (a few samples of this study predate the infection). Cell type and time point are not known. The sequencing input was PBMCs or a T cell subset sorted from them (not recorded which). CDR3 coding DNA: TGCAGTGCTAGGTCCGGGGGGAATTCACCCCTCCACTTT. This translates into CSARSGGNSPLHF.